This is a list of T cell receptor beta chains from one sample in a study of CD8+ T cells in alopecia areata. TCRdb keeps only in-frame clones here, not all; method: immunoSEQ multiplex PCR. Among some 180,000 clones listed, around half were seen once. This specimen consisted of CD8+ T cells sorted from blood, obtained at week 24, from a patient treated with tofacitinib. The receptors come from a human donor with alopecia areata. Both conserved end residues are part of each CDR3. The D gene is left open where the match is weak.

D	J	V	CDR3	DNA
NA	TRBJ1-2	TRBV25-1	CASSPPGGAQYGYTF	TGTGCCAGCAGTCCCCCGGGAGGTGCACAGTATGGCTACACCTTC
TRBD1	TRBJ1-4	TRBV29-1	CSAGQGSTNEKLFF	TGCAGCGCGGGACAGGGCTCAACTAATGAAAAACTGTTTTTT
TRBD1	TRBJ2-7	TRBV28	CASSRQGFYYEQYF	TGTGCCAGCAGTAGACAGGGGTTCTACTACGAGCAGTACTTC
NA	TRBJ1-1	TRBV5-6	CASSLGDTEAFF	TGTGCCAGCAGCTTAGGGGACACTGAAGCTTTCTTT
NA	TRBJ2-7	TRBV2	CASSGQRNYEQYF	TGTGCCAGCAGCGGACAGCGCAACTACGAGCAGTACTTC
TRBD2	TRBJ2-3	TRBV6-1	CASSESGGHTDTQYF	TGTGCCAGCAGTGAATCGGGGGGGCACACAGATACGCAGTATTTT
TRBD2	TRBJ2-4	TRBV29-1	CSVDFGRDIQYF	TGCAGCGTTGATTTCGGGAGGGACATTCAGTACTTC
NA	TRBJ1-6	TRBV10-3	CAITGAANSPLHF	TGTGCCATCACAGGGGCGGCTAATTCACCCCTCCACTTT
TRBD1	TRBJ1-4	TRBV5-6	CASSQGARSNEKLFF	TGTGCCAGCAGTCAGGGGGCGCGTTCTAATGAAAAACTGTTTTTT
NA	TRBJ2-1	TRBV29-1	CSVRLSNEQFF	TGCAGCGTTCGACTGAGCAATGAGCAGTTCTTC